The text below deals with one T cell receptor beta chain. The CDR3 runs to 15 residues. V lost 5 bases to trimming and J lost 8 bases, with 21 bases between them. The germline V gene has CDR1 SGHTA and CDR2 FQGNSA. One entry per CDR3 protein results from TCRdb running MiXCR on the RT-PCR reads. Among about 680,000 distinct CDR3 sequences, 14% were seen once, and the ten largest hold 3.6%. V gene TRBV7-2 combines with J gene TRBJ1-2; TRBD1 is a possible D gene (6 bases). The sequenced material came from memory CD4+ T cells from blood. This TCR came from a female donor in good health, serving as a healthy control. The CDR3 DNA follows: TGTGCCAGCAGCCCCACCCGGGGGGCGATGGAAGGCTACACCTTC. Its protein is CASSPTRGAMEGYTF.